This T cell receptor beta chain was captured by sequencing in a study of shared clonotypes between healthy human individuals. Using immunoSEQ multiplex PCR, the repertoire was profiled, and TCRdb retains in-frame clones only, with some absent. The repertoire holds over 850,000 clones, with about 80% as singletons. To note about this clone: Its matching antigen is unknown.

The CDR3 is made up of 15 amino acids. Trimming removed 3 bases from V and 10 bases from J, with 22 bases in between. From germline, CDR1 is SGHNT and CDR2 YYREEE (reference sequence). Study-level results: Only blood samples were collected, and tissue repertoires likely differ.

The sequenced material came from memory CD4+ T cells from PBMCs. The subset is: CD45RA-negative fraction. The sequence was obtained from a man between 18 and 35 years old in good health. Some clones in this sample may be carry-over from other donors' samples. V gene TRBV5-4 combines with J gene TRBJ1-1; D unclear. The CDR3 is CASSSSAGKLKRAFF. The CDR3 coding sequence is TGTGCCAGCAGCTCGAGCGCGGGGAAACTGAAACGAGCTTTCTTT.